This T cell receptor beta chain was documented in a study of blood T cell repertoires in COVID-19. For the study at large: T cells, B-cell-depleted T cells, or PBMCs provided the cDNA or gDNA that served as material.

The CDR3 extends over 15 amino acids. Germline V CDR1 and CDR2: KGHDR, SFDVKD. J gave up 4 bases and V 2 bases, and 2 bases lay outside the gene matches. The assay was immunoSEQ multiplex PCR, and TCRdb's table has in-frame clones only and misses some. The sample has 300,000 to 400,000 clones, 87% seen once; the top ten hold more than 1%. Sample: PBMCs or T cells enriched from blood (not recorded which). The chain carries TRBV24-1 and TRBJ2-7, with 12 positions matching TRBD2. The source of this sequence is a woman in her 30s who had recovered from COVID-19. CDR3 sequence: CATSDYTSGGYEQYF. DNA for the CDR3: TGTGCCACCAGTGATTACACTAGCGGGGGGTACGAGCAGTACTTC.